One and the same sample provided the 19 T cell receptor beta chains below, sequenced in a study of patients and donors after allogeneic stem cell transplantation. TCRdb called the RT-PCR reads again in MiXCR, with one record for every CDR3 protein. The sample yields roughly 940,000 distinct CDR3 sequences, about a sixth seen once. Sequencing was carried out using blood, either unsorted or a sorted T cell fraction (not recorded which). The receptors derive from a human donor who was either an allogeneic HSCT recipient or a stem cell or donor lymphocyte infusion donor (not recorded which). It is not recorded whose cells these are; they may come from a transplant donor.

The genes are TRBV7-8 and TRBJ2-2; the D gene could be TRBD1 or TRBD2 (5 bases each). Germline CDR1 is SGHVS and CDR2 is FQNEAQ. The CDR3 has 16 residues. The V gene lost 1 base and the J gene lost 6 bases, with 15 bases spanning the gap. The CDR3 DNA sequence: TGTGCCAGCAGCTTAGAGGGGAGAGGAATATCCGGGGAGCTGTTTTTT. Translating gives CASSLEGRGISGELFF.

The rearrangement joins TRBV5-6 to TRBJ1-5; 8 positions agree with TRBD1. The CDR3 runs to 16 residues. The V segment lost 1 base and the J segment 7 bases; nucleotides outside the gene matches: 10. Germline CDR1 reads SGHDT; CDR2 reads YYEEEE. In DNA, the CDR3 is TGTGCCAGCAGCTTGAGGAGATCAGGGGGCAGGCAGCCCCAGCATTTT. Its translation: CASSLRRSGGRQPQHF.

In this sample, this clonotype turned up a few times. The J gene is TRBJ2-1, the V gene TRBV5-6, with TRBD1 matching over 11 bases. From germline, CDR1 is SGHDT and CDR2 YYEEEE. The J segment lost 7 bases and the V segment lost 2 bases, leaving 5 bases of the junction unmatched. This CDR3 region has 15 residues. CDR3 DNA: TGTGCCAGCAGCTTCTGGACAGGGGGCGCGAATGAGCAGTTCTTC. Translation gives CASSFWTGGANEQFF.

This clonotype was seen only a few times. V usage is TRBV7-9 and J usage is TRBJ1-1; D is undetermined. Trimming shortened V by 5 bases and J by 8 bases, and 21 bases separated the two germline ends. The CDR3 consists of 15 residues. CDR1 is SEHNR, CDR2 FQNEAQ, per germline (reference sequence). The CDR3 DNA reads as TGTGCCAGCAGCCTCCCGAGATGGGGAGGAGGAGAAGCTTTCTTT. This gives the protein CASSLPRWGGGEAFF.

This chain joins TRBV5-1 and TRBJ1-3, with D unresolved. CDR3 length: 14 residues. CDR1 and CDR2 from the germline V gene are SGHRS and YFSETQ. V dropped 0 bases and J dropped 2 bases, with 6 bases sitting between them. In nucleotides, the CDR3 is TGCGCCAGCAGCTTGGAGTCGGCTGGAAACACCATATATTTT. Its protein is CASSLESAGNTIYF.

J is TRBJ1-2 and V is TRBV3-1; 7 bases map to TRBD1. Germline lookup yields CDR1 LGHDT and CDR2 YNNKEL (reference sequence). V lost 1 base to trimming and J lost 2 bases; unmatched junction nucleotides: 4. The CDR3 covers 15 residues. The CDR3 reads CASSQVTGRNYGYTF. CDR3 sequence (DNA): TGTGCCAGCAGCCAAGTGACAGGGCGGAACTATGGCTACACCTTC.

This clonotype has more than one count but fewer than ten. This chain connects TRBV5-1 to TRBJ2-5; D gene uncertain. Germline CDR1 is SGHRS and CDR2 is YFSETQ. Trimming removed 0 bases at V and 6 bases at J, with 21 bases between. The CDR3 has 17 amino acids. CDR3 protein: CASSLERLVPNQQTQYF. The CDR3 coding sequence is TGCGCCAGCAGCTTGGAACGTTTGGTCCCCAATCAGCAGACCCAGTACTTC. Full variable domain (rest looked up from reference TRBV5-1 and TRBJ2-5): KAGVTQTPRYLIKTRGQQVTLSCSPISGHRSVSWYQQTPGQGLQFLFEYFSETQRNKGNFPGRFSGRQFSNSRSEMNVSTLELGDSALYLCASSLERLVPNQQTQYFGPGTRLLVL.

The V call is TRBV5-4, the J call TRBJ2-3, with D uncertain. This CDR3 is built from 14 residues. The V end was cut by 3 bases, the J end by 1 base, with 9 bases between. Germline V gene sequence: CDR1 SGHNT, CDR2 YYREEE (reference sequence). The CDR3 loop is CASSSPDGTDTQYF. The CDR3 coding sequence is TGTGCCAGCAGCTCCCCGGATGGCACAGATACGCAGTATTTT.

The sample holds a few counts of this clonotype. The rearrangement joins TRBV24-1 to TRBJ2-7; D not resolved. V was pared by 3 bases and J by 3 bases, with 5 bases between. Germline V gene sequence: CDR1 KGHDR, CDR2 SFDVKD. The CDR3 is 12 residues long. The chain's CDR3 is CATSDKSYEQYF. The CDR3 DNA follows: TGTGCCACCAGTGATAAAAGCTACGAGCAGTACTTC.

The chain couples TRBV30 to TRBJ1-5; no clear D gene. This CDR3 has 15 amino acids. Trimming shortened V by 2 bases and J by 2 bases, and 13 bases separated the two germline ends. Germline CDR1 GTSNPN, CDR2 SVGIG (reference sequence). The CDR3 coding sequence is TGTGCCTGGAGTCGCGGGGATCGCGGCAATCAGCCCCAGCATTTT. Protein: CAWSRGDRGNQPQHF.

The sample holds many counts of this clonotype. The chain combines TRBV10-3 with TRBJ2-7, with TRBD1 matching 11 bases. V dropped 6 bases and J dropped 3; count of bases not matched to a gene: 4. CDR1 is ENHRY, CDR2 SYGVKD, per germline. CDR3 size: 14 residues. DNA for the CDR3: TGTGCCATCAGGGGGACAGGGGGTTTCTACGAGCAGTACTTC. Its translation is CAIRGTGGFYEQYF.

CDR3 amino acids: CATSRPMGRGKDEQYF. The CDR3 DNA reads as TGTGCCACCAGCAGACCTATGGGTCGGGGAAAAGACGAGCAGTACTTC. This chain connects TRBV15 to TRBJ2-7; D is possibly TRBD2 (5 bases). Germline CDR1 LNHNV, CDR2 YYDKDF (reference sequence). Trimming stripped 2 bases from V and 5 bases from J, with 19 bases between. The CDR3 has 16 residues.

This clonotype was seen a handful of times. The V and J genes are TRBV9 and TRBJ1-2; D may be TRBD1 (6 bases). Trimming removed 0 bases at V and 8 bases at J, with 11 bases between. The length of the CDR3 is 13 residues. CDR1 is SGDLS and CDR2 is YYNGEE in the germline V gene. The CDR3 spells CASSVGQGMGYTF. CDR3 DNA sequence: TGTGCCAGCAGCGTAGGTCAGGGGATGGGCTACACCTTC.

The chain recombines TRBV6-1 with TRBJ2-4, with 7 positions matching TRBD1. Looked up from germline, CDR1 is MNHNS and CDR2 is SASEGT. The V gene end was trimmed by 6 bases and the J gene end by 4 bases; junction bases not matched to a gene: 3. CDR3 length equals 13 residues. The CDR3 here is CASSRDSKNIQYF. Written as DNA, the CDR3 is TGTGCCAGCAGCAGGGACAGTAAAAACATTCAGTACTTC.

In this sample, this clonotype turned up a few times. V gene TRBV12-3 or TRBV12-4 combines with J gene TRBJ2-7, with 7 bases lining up with TRBD2. The CDR3 contains 14 residues. Unmatched junction bases numbered 4, after V lost 5 bases and J lost 0 bases. CDR3 nucleotides: TGTGCCAGCAGTCGACTAGCTGCCTCCTACGAGCAGTACTTC. This codes for CASSRLAASYEQYF.

J is TRBJ1-2 and V is TRBV24-1; D perhaps matches TRBD1 (6 bases). The CDR3 contains 14 residues. V was shortened by 4 bases and J by 4 bases, with 12 bases between the two germline ends. Germline lookup yields CDR1 KGHDR and CDR2 SFDVKD. As DNA, the CDR3 is TGTGCCACCAGTGACCCGGACAGCTTCTATGGCTACACCTTC. This translates into CATSDPDSFYGYTF.

The chain recombines TRBV19 with TRBJ2-3, with TRBD1 identical over 10 bases. With 5 bases clipped from V and 5 bases from J, the junction kept 7 bases outside the gene matches. Germline V gene data show CDR1 as LNHDA and CDR2 as SQIVND (reference sequence). The CDR3 contains 15 residues. CDR3 DNA: TGTGCCAGTAGTCCCCGGGACAGGGGAGTAGATACGCAGTATTTT. Protein product: CASSPRDRGVDTQYF.

The sample holds a few counts of this clonotype. The chain couples TRBV7-9 to TRBJ2-3, with TRBD1 as a possible D gene (5 bases). CDR1 is SEHNR and CDR2 is FQNEAQ in the germline V gene (reference sequence). V was cut by 3 bases and J by 8 bases, with 9 bases left in between. The CDR3 extends over 12 amino acids. This CDR3 is CASSFPQGTQYF. The CDR3 DNA reads TGTGCCAGCAGCTTCCCGCAGGGTACGCAGTATTTT.

This clonotype was recorded a few times. V and J are TRBV3-1 and TRBJ2-7, with D perhaps matching TRBD2 (5 bases). Trimming cost V 0 bases and J 8 bases, with 11 bases left between them. This CDR3 has 13 amino acids. Germline CDR1 is LGHDT and CDR2 is YNNKEL (reference sequence). The CDR3 DNA sequence: TGTGCCAGCAGCCAAGATATGACGGGAAAGCAGTACTTC. Translated, it gives CASSQDMTGKQYF.